The rows below give T cell receptor beta chains drawn from one sample of a study of OX40 agonist ivuxolimab in advanced cancers. The table came from immunoSEQ multiplex PCR; TCRdb's copy has only in-frame clones and leaves some out. Here the sample spans 85,000 to 100,000 clones, around nine tenths being singletons. The sample here was CD4+ or CD8+ T cells sorted from blood, taken in a trial of the OX40 agonist ivuxolimab. These TCRs come from an adult with an advanced solid tumor such as melanoma, head and neck, liver or kidney cancer. Each CDR3 is given with its conserved first and last residue. The D gene is left open where the match is weak. For some rows the clone size is stated as once, few or many, or as a class when expanded; others skip it.

V gene: TRBV28
clone size: once
J gene: TRBJ2-7
D gene: TRBD2
CDR3 DNA: TGTGCCAGCAGTTTAGGGTGGGTCGGACTAGAACTCTACGAGCAGTACTTC
CDR3 protein: CASSLGWVGLELYEQYF

V gene: TRBV5-1
clone size: .
J gene: TRBJ2-5
D gene: .
CDR3 DNA: TGCGCCAGCAGCTTGTTCAGGGCCGTGCAAGAGACCCAGTACTTC
CDR3 protein: CASSLFRAVQETQYF

V gene: TRBV7-9
clone size: .
J gene: TRBJ1-4
D gene: .
CDR3 DNA: TGTGCCAGCAGCCCTCGAGTGGATAGACTGTTTTTT
CDR3 protein: CASSPRVDRLFF

V gene: TRBV7-6
clone size: .
J gene: TRBJ2-7
D gene: .
CDR3 DNA: TGTGCCAGCAGCTTAGTATGGGGTGGCGAGCAGTACTTC
CDR3 protein: CASSLVWGGEQYF

V gene: TRBV2
clone size: few
J gene: TRBJ2-2
D gene: .
CDR3 DNA: TGTGCCAGCAGAAGGAACACCGGGGAGCTGTTTTTT
CDR3 protein: CASRRNTGELFF

V gene: TRBV11-2
clone size: few
J gene: TRBJ2-5
D gene: TRBD1
CDR3 DNA: TGTGCCAGCAGCCAACCCGTTACAGGGGGCTCGGGAGAGACCCAGTACTTC
CDR3 protein: CASSQPVTGGSGETQYF

V gene: TRBV28
clone size: .
J gene: TRBJ2-2
D gene: .
CDR3 DNA: TGTGCCAGCAGTTTTGGTAGGAGCACCGGGGAGCTGTTTTTT
CDR3 protein: CASSFGRSTGELFF

V gene: TRBV13
clone size: .
J gene: TRBJ2-7
D gene: TRBD2
CDR3 DNA: TGTGCCAGCAGCACACTAGCGGGAGGGTCCGAGCAGTACTTC
CDR3 protein: CASSTLAGGSEQYF

V gene: TRBV28
clone size: .
J gene: TRBJ2-3
D gene: .
CDR3 DNA: TGTGCCAGCAGTCCAAACCCCTACACAGATACGCAGTATTTT
CDR3 protein: CASSPNPYTDTQYF

V gene: TRBV6-4
clone size: .
J gene: TRBJ2-1
D gene: TRBD2
CDR3 DNA: TGTGCCAGCATGCTTTGGACTAGCGGGAGAATTGAGCAGTTCTTC
CDR3 protein: CASMLWTSGRIEQFF

V gene: TRBV6-1
clone size: .
J gene: TRBJ2-7
D gene: TRBD2
CDR3 DNA: TGTGCCAGCAGCAAAGCGGGAGCCCTCTCCTACGAGCAGTACTTC
CDR3 protein: CASSKAGALSYEQYF

V gene: TRBV28
clone size: .
J gene: TRBJ1-5
D gene: .
CDR3 DNA: TGTGCCAGCAGCTCTGGGCAGGGTGATTATCAGCCCCAGCATTTT
CDR3 protein: CASSSGQGDYQPQHF

V gene: TRBV19
clone size: .
J gene: TRBJ2-5
D gene: .
CDR3 DNA: TGTGCCAGTAGTATAGGTTTCAGGGTGGGATCAGAGACCCAGTACTTC
CDR3 protein: CASSIGFRVGSETQYF

V gene: TRBV15
clone size: .
J gene: TRBJ2-5
D gene: .
CDR3 DNA: TGTGCCACCAGCAGAGATTTTATAGGGGTCGGTGAGACCCAGTACTTC
CDR3 protein: CATSRDFIGVGETQYF

V gene: TRBV18
clone size: .
J gene: TRBJ1-3
D gene: .
CDR3 DNA: TGTGCCAGCTCACCTCTTTCAGGAAACACCATATATTTT
CDR3 protein: CASSPLSGNTIYF

V gene: TRBV4-1
clone size: once
J gene: TRBJ2-1
D gene: .
CDR3 DNA: TGCGCCAGCAGCCAAGATTCGGGAGAGATCTACAATGAGCAGTTCTTC
CDR3 protein: CASSQDSGEIYNEQFF

V gene: TRBV19
clone size: .
J gene: TRBJ2-7
D gene: TRBD2
CDR3 DNA: TGTGCCAGTAGTATGCGACTAGCTGAAGGGTCCTACGAGCAGTACTTC
CDR3 protein: CASSMRLAEGSYEQYF

V gene: TRBV19
clone size: .
J gene: TRBJ2-2
D gene: TRBD2
CDR3 DNA: TGTGCCAGTAAGCCTAGCGGGACCCCGGCCGGGGAGCTGTTTTTT
CDR3 protein: CASKPSGTPAGELFF

V gene: TRBV10-3
clone size: .
J gene: TRBJ2-7
D gene: TRBD2
CDR3 DNA: TGTGCCATCAGTGGCCGGCGGGGGACGTACGAGCAGTACTTC
CDR3 protein: CAISGRRGTYEQYF

V gene: TRBV6-1
clone size: .
J gene: TRBJ2-7
D gene: .
CDR3 DNA: TGTGCCAGCAGGCCGGGACCAACCGCCTACGAGCAGTACTTC
CDR3 protein: CASRPGPTAYEQYF

V gene: TRBV7-9
clone size: .
J gene: TRBJ1-4
D gene: TRBD1
CDR3 DNA: TGTGCCAGCAGCTTAAGGACAGGGGGGACTGAAAAACTGTTTTTT
CDR3 protein: CASSLRTGGTEKLFF

V gene: TRBV7-9
clone size: .
J gene: TRBJ2-7
D gene: .
CDR3 DNA: TGTGCCAGCAGTTACCACTCCTACCGGTCCAGCGAGCAGTACTTC
CDR3 protein: CASSYHSYRSSEQYF

V gene: TRBV10-3
clone size: few
J gene: TRBJ1-1
D gene: TRBD1
CDR3 DNA: TGTGCCATCAGTGAAAGGACAGGGAACACTGAAGCTTTCTTT
CDR3 protein: CAISERTGNTEAFF

V gene: TRBV7-9
clone size: .
J gene: TRBJ2-2
D gene: .
CDR3 DNA: TGTGCCAGCAGCTTAGGCGTCGGGGCCGGGGAGCTGTTTTTT
CDR3 protein: CASSLGVGAGELFF

V gene: TRBV6-1
clone size: few
J gene: TRBJ2-3
D gene: .
CDR3 DNA: TGTGCCAGCAGTGAAACCCCGATAGGGGAGCAGTATTTT
CDR3 protein: CASSETPIGEQYF

V gene: TRBV6-5
clone size: .
J gene: TRBJ2-7
D gene: .
CDR3 DNA: TGTGCCAGCAGAAACGGACACACGGGGTACGAGCAGTACTTC
CDR3 protein: CASRNGHTGYEQYF

V gene: TRBV5-1
clone size: once
J gene: TRBJ2-1
D gene: .
CDR3 DNA: TGCGCCAGCAGCTTGGAGGCGCAGGGGGGGTTCAATGAGCAGTTCTTC
CDR3 protein: CASSLEAQGGFNEQFF

V gene: TRBV28
clone size: .
J gene: TRBJ2-7
D gene: .
CDR3 DNA: TGTGCCAGCAGTTCCCCTTCGGGGCGGAGCTCCTACGAGCAGTACTTC
CDR3 protein: CASSSPSGRSSYEQYF

V gene: TRBV29-1
clone size: .
J gene: TRBJ1-2
D gene: .
CDR3 DNA: TGCAGCGTTGAAGATCGAGACACCAGCTACACCTTC
CDR3 protein: CSVEDRDTSYTF

V gene: TRBV7-2
clone size: .
J gene: TRBJ2-7
D gene: .
CDR3 DNA: TGTGCCAGCAGCTTAGGGCTATATTACGAGCAGTACTTC
CDR3 protein: CASSLGLYYEQYF

V gene: TRBV28
clone size: .
J gene: TRBJ1-3
D gene: .
CDR3 DNA: TGTGCCAGCAGGACACCCGGGACCGGCACCATATATTTT
CDR3 protein: CASRTPGTGTIYF

V gene: TRBV30
clone size: .
J gene: TRBJ2-7
D gene: .
CDR3 DNA: TGTGCCTGGAGTGTGGCGGGATCCTACGAGCAGTACTTC
CDR3 protein: CAWSVAGSYEQYF

V gene: TRBV21-1
clone size: few
J gene: TRBJ2-7
D gene: .
CDR3 DNA: TGTGCCAGCAGCATAGAAGAGCAGTACTTC
CDR3 protein: CASSIEEQYF